This T cell receptor beta chain was recovered during a study of blood T cell repertoires in COVID-19. Study-wide background: Sample material is recorded as cDNA or gDNA derived from T cells, B-cell-depleted T cells, or PBMCs.

The repertoire was sequenced with immunoSEQ multiplex PCR; TCRdb's copy has only in-frame clones and lacks some. The sample includes about 380,000 clones, around 84% of them seen just once. Germline loops: CDR1 LGHDT, CDR2 YNNKEL (reference sequence). Trimming shortened V by 3 bases and J by 6 bases, and 5 bases separated the two germline ends. The CDR3 has 11 residues. V is TRBV3-1 (or the pseudogene TRBV3-2) and J is TRBJ1-2; D unresolved. Sequencing used peripheral blood. The TCR originated in a human donor with acute or convalescent COVID-19. The donor label of this sample is uncertain. The CDR3 DNA reads as TGTGCCAGCAGCCATTTCGATGGCTACACCTTC. Amino acids: CASSHFDGYTF.